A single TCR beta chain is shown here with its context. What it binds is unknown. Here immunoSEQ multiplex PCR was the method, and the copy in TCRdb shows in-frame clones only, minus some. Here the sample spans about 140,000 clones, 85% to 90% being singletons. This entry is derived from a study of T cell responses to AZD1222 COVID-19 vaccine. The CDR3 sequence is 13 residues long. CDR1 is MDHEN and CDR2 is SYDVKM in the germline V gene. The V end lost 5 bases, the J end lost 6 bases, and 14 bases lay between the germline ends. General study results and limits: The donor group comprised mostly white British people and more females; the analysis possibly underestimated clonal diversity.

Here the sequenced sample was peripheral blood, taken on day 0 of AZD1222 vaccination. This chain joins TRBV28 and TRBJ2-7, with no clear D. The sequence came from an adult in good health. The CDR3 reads CASSRTNFGEQYF. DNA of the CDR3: TGTGCCAGCAGTAGAACCAACTTCGGCGAGCAGTACTTC.